These 15 T cell receptor beta chains were sequenced from one sample in a study of identical twins. TCRdb re-derived calls from the 5' RACE reads in MiXCR, one entry per CDR3 protein. The sample includes around 670,000 distinct CDR3 sequences, roughly 6% of them seen just once. What was sequenced was naive T cells sorted from blood. The source of these receptors is a man aged 18 to 29 in good health.

The sample holds many counts of this clonotype. The chain carries TRBV6-1 and TRBJ2-1; 7 bases are a match to TRBD1. The CDR3 contains 15 residues. The germline V gene encodes CDR1 MNHNS and CDR2 SASEGT. V trimming: 7 bases; J trimming: 4 bases; junction bases outside the gene matches: 10. DNA of the CDR3: TGTGCCAGCAACCCCCTACAGGGGTTTTACAATGAGCAGTTCTTC. Protein: CASNPLQGFYNEQFF.

This clonotype was detected a few times. This chain connects TRBV7-8 to TRBJ1-5, with 8 bases identical to TRBD1. The CDR3 runs to 15 residues. Germline values: CDR1 SGHVS, CDR2 FQNEAQ. Trimming took 5 bases from V and 5 from J; bases not matched to a gene: 8. CDR3 protein: CASSETGDGYQPQHF. The DNA for the CDR3 is TGTGCCAGCAGCGAGACAGGGGACGGCTATCAGCCCCAGCATTTT.

The V and J genes are TRBV7-8 and TRBJ1-4; 7 bases align to TRBD1. This CDR3 has 15 amino acids. Germline V gene lookup returns CDR1 SGHVS and CDR2 FQNEAQ. Trimming took 4 bases from V and 3 from J; bases not matched to a gene: 5. The CDR3 sequence is CASSSKQGSNEKLFF. The CDR3 coding sequence is TGTGCCAGCAGCTCAAAACAGGGGTCTAATGAAAAACTGTTTTTT.

Ten or more counts support this clonotype. The chain links TRBV20-1 to TRBJ2-1; tentatively, D is TRBD2 (7 bases). This CDR3 spans 16 amino acids. With 2 bases removed from V and 6 bases from J, the gap between germline ends came to 20 bases. Germline V lookup: CDR1 DFQATT, CDR2 SNEGSKA (reference sequence). The CDR3 loop is CSARQRGGPGINEQFF. The CDR3 bases are TGCAGTGCTAGACAAAGGGGGGGGCCAGGGATCAATGAGCAGTTCTTC.

The chain has TRBV12-3 or TRBV12-4 and TRBJ2-5; TRBD1 is a possible D gene (5 bases). With 6 bases removed from V and 0 bases from J, the gap between germline ends came to 8 bases. The CDR3 is 13 residues long. CDR3 sequence (DNA): TGTGCCAGCAGGATGACAGACCAAGAGACCCAGTACTTC. This codes for CASRMTDQETQYF.

With respect to this clonotype: A clone one base away is much larger, so this may be a read error. The conserved phenylalanine or tryptophan is not found at the CDR3 terminus, so this likely reflects a read error. The chain joins TRBV3-1 to TRBJ2-1, with D perhaps assigned TRBD1 or TRBD2 (5 bases each). The CDR3 spans 13 residues. Per germline, CDR1 LGHDT and CDR2 YNNKEL (reference sequence). V was trimmed by 8 bases and J by 9 bases, leaving 17 bases between them. Here the CDR3 reads CASEKGRWGEQFV. Here the CDR3 DNA reads TGTGCCAGCGAGAAGGGGAGATGGGGTGAGCAGTTCGTC.

This clonotype has a count of ten or more. This chain uses TRBV9 with TRBJ2-7; no clear D. In germline, CDR1 is SGDLS, CDR2 YYNGEE. Trimming pared 0 bases from V and 3 bases from J, leaving 7 bases between. The CDR3 is made up of 13 amino acids. The CDR3 DNA follows: TGTGCCAGCAGCGTAGATGGTTACTACGAGCAGTACTTC. Encoded protein: CASSVDGYYEQYF.

The chain employs TRBV7-9 and TRBJ2-1, with 8 bases identical to TRBD2. Trimming took 1 base from V and 2 from J; bases not matched to a gene: 1. Germline-derived CDR1 and CDR2 are SEHNR and FQNEAQ (reference sequence). This CDR3 is built from 15 residues. CDR3 residues: CASSLVSGTYNEQFF. In nucleotides, the CDR3 is TGTGCCAGCAGCTTAGTTAGCGGGACCTACAATGAGCAGTTCTTC.

This clonotype has ten or more counts. The CDR3 region has the DNA TGTGCCAGCAGTTTCAACGAAAACAATGAGCAGTTCTTC. Protein: CASSFNENNEQFF. This chain uses TRBV28 with TRBJ2-1; D unresolved. The length of the CDR3 is 13 residues. CDR1 and CDR2 from the germline V gene are MDHEN and SYDVKM. The V end lost 3 bases, the J end lost 5 bases, and 8 bases lay between the germline ends.

This clonotype came up many times. The J gene is TRBJ2-3, the V gene TRBV7-6; no clear D gene. The CDR3 runs to 13 residues. The ends were cut back, 3 bases at V and 4 bases at J, with 8 bases in the middle. CDR1 and CDR2 (germline): SGHVS, FNYEAQ. CDR3 amino acids: CASSFESPDTQYF. The CDR3 bases are TGTGCCAGCAGCTTCGAGTCTCCAGATACGCAGTATTTT.

There are many counts of this clonotype. The chain combines TRBV5-6 with TRBJ2-7; 10 positions match TRBD1. The CDR3 sequence is 15 residues long. Germline-derived CDR1 and CDR2 are SGHDT and YYEEEE. After removal of 4 bases from V and 4 bases from J, the junction contained 8 bases not matched to a gene. CDR3 residues: CASSQPGQGWYEQYV. CDR3 nucleotides: TGTGCCAGCAGCCAACCGGGACAGGGGTGGTACGAGCAGTACGTC.

J is TRBJ2-1 and V is TRBV3-1; D is uncertain. Looked up from germline, CDR1 is LGHDT and CDR2 is YNNKEL (reference sequence). This CDR3 contains 15 residues. Trimming stripped 0 bases from V and 10 bases from J, with 16 bases between. CDR3 sequence (DNA): TGTGCCAGCAGCCAAGATAGGATAGTAGCAAGGGAGCAGTTCTTC. Its protein product is CASSQDRIVAREQFF.

J is TRBJ2-3 and V is TRBV3-1, with D possibly being TRBD1 or TRBD2 (5 bases each). The V and J ends lost 4 bases and 1 base respectively, with 15 bases between them. The CDR3 length is 16 residues. Germline values: CDR1 LGHDT, CDR2 YNNKEL (reference sequence). The CDR3: CASSRGWTTGTDTQYF. DNA of the CDR3: TGTGCCAGCAGCCGAGGGTGGACGACAGGCACAGATACGCAGTATTTT.

This clonotype was recorded many times. The chain is built from TRBV28 and TRBJ2-7, with TRBD2 identical over 8 bases. This CDR3 spans 14 amino acids. Germline V gene lookup returns CDR1 MDHEN and CDR2 SYDVKM. After removal of 10 bases from V and 5 bases from J, the junction contained 13 bases not matched to a gene. CDR3 nucleotides: TGTGCCACTTTCCTCAGCGGGAGTAGCGACGAGCAGTACTTC. Its translation is CATFLSGSSDEQYF.

The V call is TRBV5-8, the J call TRBJ2-2; 8 bases are shared with TRBD2. The CDR3 sequence is 17 residues long. The germline V gene encodes CDR1 SGHTS and CDR2 YDEGEE. Germline trimming cut 2 bases from V and 5 bases from J; bases unmatched to any gene: 11. CDR3 sequence reads: CASSFGTSIPRTGELFF. The CDR3 DNA reads as TGTGCCAGCAGCTTCGGGACTAGTATCCCGAGGACCGGGGAGCTGTTTTTT.